This T cell receptor (beta chain) emerged from a study of cytomegalovirus exposure and HLA in healthy donors. Points from the study as a whole: It was about 150 TCR beta chains that were listed as cytomegalovirus-associated.

Comment on this clone: Its antigen remains unknown.

The PCR had 60 Vbeta and 13 Jbeta primers. TCRdb's table, derived via immunoSEQ multiplex PCR, lists solely in-frame clones and lacks some. The sample yields 160,000 or so clones, around four fifths seen once. CDR1 SGHNT and CDR2 YYREEE come from the germline V gene (reference sequence). The CDR3 covers 15 residues. V lost 0 bases to trimming and J lost 4 bases, with 10 bases between them. Healthy individuals who donated bone marrow served as the donors. The V gene is TRBV5-4, the J gene TRBJ2-2, with D possibly TRBD1 on 6 matching bases. This receptor was identified in a woman aged 18-30 years in good health and CMV-seronegative. Sequencing input: PBMCs. CDR3 nucleotide sequence: TGTGCCAGCAGCTTGGACAGGGTTACCACCGGGGAGCTGTTTTTT. As protein: CASSLDRVTTGELFF.